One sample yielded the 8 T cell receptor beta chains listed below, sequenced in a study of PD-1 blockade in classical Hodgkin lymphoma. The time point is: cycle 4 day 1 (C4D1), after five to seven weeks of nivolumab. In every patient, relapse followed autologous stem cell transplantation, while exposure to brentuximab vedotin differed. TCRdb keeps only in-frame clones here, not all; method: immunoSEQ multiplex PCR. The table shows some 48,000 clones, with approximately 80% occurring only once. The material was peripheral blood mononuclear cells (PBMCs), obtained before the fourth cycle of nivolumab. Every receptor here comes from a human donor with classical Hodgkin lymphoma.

The CDR3 DNA follows: TGTGCCAGCAGCGTAGCTCATGAGGGGTCCTACGAGCAGTACTTC. Protein sequence: CASSVAHEGSYEQYF. The gene calls are TRBV9 and TRBJ2-7; D is tentatively TRBD1 or TRBD2 (5 bases each). From germline, CDR1 is SGDLS and CDR2 YYNGEE. The CDR3 contains 15 residues. V lost 0 bases to trimming and J lost 1 base, with 11 bases between them. The whole variable domain, filled in from reference TRBV9 and TRBJ2-7, reads DSGVTQTPKHLITATGQRVTLRCSPRSGDLSVYWYQQSLDQGLQFLIQYYNGEERAKGNILERFSAQQFPDLHSELNLSSLELGDSALYFCASSVAHEGSYEQYFGPGTRLTVT.

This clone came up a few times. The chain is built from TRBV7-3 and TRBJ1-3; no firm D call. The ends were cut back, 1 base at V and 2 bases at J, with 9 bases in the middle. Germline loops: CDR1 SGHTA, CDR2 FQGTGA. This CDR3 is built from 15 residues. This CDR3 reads CASSLRHGTGNTIYF. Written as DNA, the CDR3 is TGTGCCAGCAGCTTAAGGCACGGGACTGGAAACACCATATATTTT.

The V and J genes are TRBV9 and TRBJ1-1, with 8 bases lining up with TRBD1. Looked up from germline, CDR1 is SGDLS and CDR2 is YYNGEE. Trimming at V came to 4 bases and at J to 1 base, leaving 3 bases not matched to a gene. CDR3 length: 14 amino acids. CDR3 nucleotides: TGTGCCAGCAGCAGGACAGGGCCGAACACTGAAGCTTTCTTT. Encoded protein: CASSRTGPNTEAFF.

CDR3 bases: TGTGCCAGCAGCTTGGGACAGGGAAGCGAAAAACTGTTTTTT. It specifies CASSLGQGSEKLFF. This chain links TRBV11-2 with TRBJ1-4; 9 bases line up with TRBD1. CDR3 length: 14 amino acids. Germline V gene data show CDR1 as SGHAT and CDR2 as FQNNGV. With 3 bases clipped from V and 8 bases from J, the junction kept 4 bases outside the gene matches.

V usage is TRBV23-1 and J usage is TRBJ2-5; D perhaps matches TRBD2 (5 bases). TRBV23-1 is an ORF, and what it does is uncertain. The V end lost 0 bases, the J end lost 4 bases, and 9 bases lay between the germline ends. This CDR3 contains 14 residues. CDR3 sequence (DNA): TGCGCCAGCAGTCAATCGTTGAGGGCAGAGACCCAGTACTTC. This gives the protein CASSQSLRAETQYF.

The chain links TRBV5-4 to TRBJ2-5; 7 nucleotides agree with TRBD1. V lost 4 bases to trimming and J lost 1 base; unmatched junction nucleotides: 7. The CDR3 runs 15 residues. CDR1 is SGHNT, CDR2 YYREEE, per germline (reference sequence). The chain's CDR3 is CASSQPGQLQETQYF. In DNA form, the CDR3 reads TGTGCCAGCAGCCAGCCGGGACAGCTCCAAGAGACCCAGTACTTC.

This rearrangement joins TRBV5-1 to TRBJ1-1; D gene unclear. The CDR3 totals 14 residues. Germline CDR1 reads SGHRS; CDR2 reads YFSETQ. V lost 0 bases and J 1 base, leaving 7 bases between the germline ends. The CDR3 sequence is CASSLVAQNTEAFF. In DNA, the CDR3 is TGCGCCAGCAGCTTGGTGGCCCAGAACACTGAAGCTTTCTTT.

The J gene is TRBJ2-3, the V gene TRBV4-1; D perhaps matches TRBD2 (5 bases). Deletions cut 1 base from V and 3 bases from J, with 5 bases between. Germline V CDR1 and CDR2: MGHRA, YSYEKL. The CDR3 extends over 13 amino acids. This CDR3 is CASSQAGTDTQYF. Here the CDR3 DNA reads TGCGCCAGCAGCCAAGCGGGGACAGATACGCAGTATTTT.